This is a list of T cell receptor beta chains from one sample in a study of CD8+ T cells in alopecia areata. TCRdb's copy holds only in-frame clones and misses some; the assay was immunoSEQ multiplex PCR. The sample shows 100,000 to 150,000 clones, over 60% of them seen only once. The sample consisted of CD4+ T cells sorted from blood, taken at week 4, from a patient treated with tofacitinib. The receptor source for this set is a human donor with alopecia areata. Each CDR3 is given with its conserved first and last residue. A D gene is named only where the DNA matches it firmly. Clone sizes are given selectively: once, few, many, or a class where the clone is expanded.

clone_size: once; v_call: TRBV30; d_call: -; j_call: TRBJ2-7; cdr3_nt: TGTGCCTGGAGTGTACTCGGAGTAACCTACGAGCAGTACTTC; cdr3_aa: CAWSVLGVTYEQYF
clone_size: -; v_call: TRBV9; d_call: TRBD1; j_call: TRBJ1-2; cdr3_nt: TGTGCCAGCAGCGTAGACGGGGACAGGGCCTATGGCTACACCTTC; cdr3_aa: CASSVDGDRAYGYTF
clone_size: -; v_call: TRBV18; d_call: -; j_call: TRBJ2-5; cdr3_nt: TGTGCCAGCTCACCTCGCGGGTTAAAGGAGAAGCGAGAGACCCAGTACTTC; cdr3_aa: CASSPRGLKEKRETQYF
clone_size: -; v_call: TRBV29-1; d_call: -; j_call: TRBJ1-2; cdr3_nt: TGCAGCGCCGCGGACAGAGGCTATGGCTACACCTTC; cdr3_aa: CSAADRGYGYTF
clone_size: -; v_call: TRBV7-2; d_call: -; j_call: TRBJ1-5; cdr3_nt: TGTGCCAGCAGCTTAAGCAATCAGCCCCAGCATTTT; cdr3_aa: CASSLSNQPQHF
clone_size: -; v_call: TRBV4-1; d_call: TRBD2; j_call: TRBJ2-3; cdr3_nt: TGCGCCAGCAGCCAAGGACTAGCGGGGGGGCTGAGGGATACGCAGTATTTT; cdr3_aa: CASSQGLAGGLRDTQYF
clone_size: -; v_call: TRBV25-1; d_call: -; j_call: TRBJ2-7; cdr3_nt: TGTGCCAGCAGAGACTTTTTACTCCGGGACGTCTACTACGAGCAGTACTTC; cdr3_aa: CASRDFLLRDVYYEQYF
clone_size: -; v_call: TRBV4-3; d_call: TRBD2; j_call: TRBJ2-3; cdr3_nt: TGCGCCAGCAGCCATGGGACTAGCGGGGCCTCTAGCACAGATATGCAGTATTTT; cdr3_aa: CASSHGTSGASSTDMQYF
clone_size: -; v_call: TRBV7-3; d_call: TRBD2; j_call: TRBJ2-1; cdr3_nt: TGTGCCAGCAGCCCCCAGGGGCGGGAGGGCCAGAATGAGCAGTTCTTC; cdr3_aa: CASSPQGREGQNEQFF
clone_size: -; v_call: TRBV7-9; d_call: TRBD1; j_call: TRBJ2-1; cdr3_nt: TGTGCCAGCAGCCCTATTAAGGGGGCCCACAGCTCCTACAATGAGCAGTTCTTC; cdr3_aa: CASSPIKGAHSSYNEQFF
clone_size: -; v_call: TRBV27; d_call: TRBD1; j_call: TRBJ1-2; cdr3_nt: TGTGCCAGCAGTTCCCCGGGACAGGTGTTTGGCTACACCTTC; cdr3_aa: CASSSPGQVFGYTF
clone_size: -; v_call: TRBV7-2; d_call: TRBD2; j_call: TRBJ2-3; cdr3_nt: TGTGCCAGCAGCTTGGGGTCGGGTGGGGGACTAGGTGTGGATACGCAGTATTTT; cdr3_aa: CASSLGSGGGLGVDTQYF
clone_size: few; v_call: TRBV28; d_call: TRBD2; j_call: TRBJ2-7; cdr3_nt: TGTGCCAGTCGGACGGGACTAGCGGTCTACGAGCAGTACTTC; cdr3_aa: CASRTGLAVYEQYF
clone_size: -; v_call: TRBV7-3; d_call: -; j_call: TRBJ2-2; cdr3_nt: TGTGCCAGCAGCTTAGTAGTGGCCGGGGAGCTGTTTTTT; cdr3_aa: CASSLVVAGELFF